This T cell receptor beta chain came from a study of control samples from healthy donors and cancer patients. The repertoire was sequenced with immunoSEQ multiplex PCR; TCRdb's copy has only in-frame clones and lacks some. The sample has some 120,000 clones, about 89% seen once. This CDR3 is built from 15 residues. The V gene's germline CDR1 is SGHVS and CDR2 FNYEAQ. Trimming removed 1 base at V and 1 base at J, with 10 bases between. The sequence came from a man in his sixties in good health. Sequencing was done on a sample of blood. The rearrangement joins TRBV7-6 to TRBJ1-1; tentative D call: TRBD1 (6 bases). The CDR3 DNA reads TGTGCCAGCAGCTTAGGGCAGGGGACGAACACTGAAGCTTTCTTT. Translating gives CASSLGQGTNTEAFF.